The 27 T cell receptor beta chains in this list originate from one sample, sequenced in a study of cytomegalovirus exposure and HLA in healthy donors. Use of 60 Vbeta and 13 Jbeta primers characterized the PCR. This table comes from immunoSEQ multiplex PCR, and its TCRdb copy is limited to in-frame clones, with some not included. The sample yields tens of thousands of clones, roughly two thirds seen once. The specimen was PBMCs. These receptors were obtained from a woman aged 45 to 65 in good health and CMV-seropositive.

This chain links TRBV9 with TRBJ1-3; D possibly corresponds to TRBD1 (5 bases). Trimming cost V 1 base and J 0 bases, with 14 bases left between them. The CDR3 is 17 amino acids. Germline V gene lookup returns CDR1 SGDLS and CDR2 YYNGEE. In nucleotides, the CDR3 is TGTGCCAGCAGCGTAATACCAGACAGTATCTCTGGAAACACCATATATTTT. It translates to CASSVIPDSISGNTIYF.

The chain links TRBV6-1 to TRBJ1-2; D call uncertain. The CDR3 has 12 residues. The V gene's germline CDR1 is MNHNS and CDR2 SASEGT. The V end lost 6 bases, the J end lost 4 bases, and 9 bases lay between the germline ends. The CDR3 here is CASREGTYGYTF. The CDR3 DNA is TGTGCCAGCAGGGAGGGTACCTATGGCTACACCTTC.

The chain uses TRBV14 and TRBJ1-5, with 8 bases matching TRBD1. Germline values: CDR1 SGHDN, CDR2 FVKESK. The CDR3 spans 14 residues. With 4 bases clipped from V and 6 bases from J, the junction kept 5 bases outside the gene matches. In DNA, the CDR3 is TGTGCCAGCAGCCCCCAGGGGGCTGGTCAGCCCCAGCATTTT. Its protein product is CASSPQGAGQPQHF.

The chain has TRBV2 and TRBJ2-7; 7 bases agree with TRBD1. Germline CDR1 SNHLY, CDR2 FYNNEI. V dropped 4 bases and J dropped 4; count of bases not matched to a gene: 10. The CDR3 consists of 15 residues. The CDR3 region has the DNA TGTGCCAGCAGTGCCTTCGAAGGGGGCGAGTACGAGCAGTACTTC. This translates into CASSAFEGGEYEQYF.

The rearrangement joins TRBV21-1 to TRBJ2-7; TRBD1 was called by the table and not checked on the DNA. TRBV21-1 is noted as a pseudogene. The CDR3 is 13 residues long. The CDR3 sequence: CASSKWDSYEQYF. The CDR3 region has the DNA TGTGCCAGCAGCAAATGGGACAGCTACGAGCAGTACTTC.

This clone was seen a handful of times. The chain is built from TRBV7-9 and TRBJ2-3; D is ambiguous. CDR1 is SEHNR and CDR2 is FQNEAQ in the germline V gene (reference sequence). V was pared by 9 bases and J by 0 bases, with 10 bases between. The CDR3 runs to 13 residues. CDR3 loop: CASVQLSTDTQYF. The CDR3, as DNA: TGTGCCAGTGTTCAACTCAGCACAGATACGCAGTATTTT.

This rearrangement joins TRBV6-6 to TRBJ2-7, with D possibly matching TRBD1 (5 bases). V lost 6 bases to trimming and J lost 0 bases, with 12 bases between them. The CDR3 loop spans 14 amino acids. CDR1 and CDR2 (germline): MNHNY, SVGAGI (reference sequence). CDR3 sequence: CASRQDQTSYEQYF. The DNA for the CDR3 is TGTGCCAGCAGACAGGACCAGACCTCCTACGAGCAGTACTTC.

The count of this clone is one. This chain links TRBV29-1 with TRBJ2-2, with D possibly matching TRBD2 (6 bases). Germline values: CDR1 SQVTM, CDR2 ANQGSEA. Trimming removed 7 bases from V and 0 bases from J, with 12 bases in between. This CDR3 has 14 residues. CDR3 region: CSAAGPANTGELFF. CDR3 nucleotide sequence: TGCAGCGCTGCGGGGCCCGCGAACACCGGGGAGCTGTTTTTT.

In its sample, this clone was seen once. A junction end diverges from the germline sequence, so it may reflect a read error. The J gene is TRBJ2-7, the V gene TRBV7-9, with a possible D match to TRBD2 (9 bases). Germline V gene lookup returns CDR1 SEHNR and CDR2 FQNEAQ (reference sequence). The CDR3 has 18 residues. In nucleotides, the CDR3 is TGTTCCAGCAGCGTCGGACAGGGCGGGCGGGAGGGCGCCTACGAGCAGTACTTC. Residues: CSSSVGQGGREGAYEQYF. Complete variable domain (other parts from reference TRBV7-9 and TRBJ2-7): DTGVSQNPRHKITKRGQNVTFRCDPISEHNRLYWYRQTLGQGPEFLTYFQNEAQLEKSRLLSDRFSAERPKGSFSTLEIQRTEQGDSAMYLCSSSVGQGGREGAYEQYFGPGTRLTVT.

This chain joins TRBV7-2 and TRBJ1-2; D perhaps matches TRBD1 (6 bases). Trimming shortened V by 1 base and J by 5 bases, and 11 bases separated the two germline ends. The germline CDR1 and CDR2 sequences are SGHTA and FQGNSA. CDR3 length: 14 amino acids. The CDR3 here is CASSLDRADYGYTF. CDR3 bases: TGTGCCAGCAGCTTAGACAGGGCGGATTATGGCTACACCTTC.

J is TRBJ1-5 and V is TRBV19; 7 bases are a match to TRBD1. The CDR3 is made up of 14 amino acids. CDR1 is LNHDA and CDR2 is SQIVND in the germline V gene (reference sequence). V was pared by 6 bases and J by 11 bases, with 13 bases of the junction left unmatched. The DNA for the CDR3 is TGTGCCAGTAGACGGGACAGCCCCATGGGGGCCCAGCATTTT. Translation gives CASRRDSPMGAQHF.

The V gene is TRBV28, the J gene TRBJ1-3, with D possibly being TRBD1 (6 bases). This CDR3 is built from 14 residues. The germline V gene encodes CDR1 MDHEN and CDR2 SYDVKM. V dropped 5 bases and J dropped 4 bases, with 12 bases sitting between them. The CDR3 is CASSVGGHGNTIYF. The CDR3, as DNA: TGTGCCAGCAGTGTCGGGGGGCACGGAAACACCATATATTTT.

This rearrangement joins TRBV20-1 to TRBJ1-1; D is uncertain. Trimming shortened V by 5 bases and J by 10 bases, and 11 bases separated the two germline ends. CDR1 is DFQATT, CDR2 SNEGSKA, per germline (reference sequence). This CDR3 region has 10 residues. The CDR3 nucleotides read TGCAGTGCTTCGCCGCCGGGAGCTTTCTTT. Residues: CSASPPGAFF.

The gene calls are TRBV7-2 and TRBJ1-5, with D tentatively TRBD1 (5 bases). Germline V lookup: CDR1 SGHTA, CDR2 FQGNSA. The V end lost 6 bases, the J end lost 7 bases, and 19 bases lay between the germline ends. This CDR3 region has 15 residues. The CDR3 is CASSWGRGEGQPQHF. CDR3 sequence (DNA): TGTGCCAGCAGTTGGGGGAGGGGTGAAGGGCAGCCCCAGCATTTT.

A few counts support this clone. This rearrangement joins TRBV4-1 to TRBJ2-4; 12 bases match TRBD2. Germline trimming cut 4 bases from V and 6 bases from J; bases unmatched to any gene: 16. The CDR3 runs to 19 residues. Germline V gene sequence: CDR1 MGHRA, CDR2 YSYEKL. CDR3 loop: CASSPVGSTSGSTINIQYF. The DNA for the CDR3 is TGCGCCAGCAGCCCCGTTGGGTCGACTAGCGGGAGTACGATAAACATTCAGTACTTC.

This clone was seen a handful of times. The same CDR3 is also encoded by other DNA sequences in this sample. This chain joins TRBV5-1 and TRBJ2-1; D remains unclear. This CDR3 is built from 13 residues. Looked up from germline, CDR1 is SGHRS and CDR2 is YFSETQ. Trimming stripped 0 bases from V and 4 bases from J, with 5 bases between. The CDR3 protein is CASSLGQYNEQFF. The DNA of the CDR3 is TGCGCCAGCAGCTTGGGCCAGTACAATGAGCAGTTCTTC.

The V call is TRBV28, the J call TRBJ2-7; weak D call: TRBD1 (6 bases). Trimming removed 6 bases from V and 4 bases from J, with 19 bases in between. This CDR3 has 15 residues. Per germline, CDR1 MDHEN and CDR2 SYDVKM. CDR3 sequence: CASSTPSNDRYEQYF. The DNA for the CDR3 is TGTGCCAGCAGCACTCCTAGCAACGACAGGTACGAGCAGTACTTC.

The rearrangement uses TRBV4-1 and TRBJ1-5, with no clear D. Trimming shortened V by 2 bases and J by 0 bases, and 14 bases separated the two germline ends. The CDR3 spans 17 residues. Germline V lookup: CDR1 MGHRA, CDR2 YSYEKL. The CDR3 loop is CASSQLSQVNSNQPQHF. The CDR3 nucleotides read TGCGCCAGCAGCCAATTAAGTCAGGTTAATAGCAATCAGCCCCAGCATTTT.

V gene TRBV19 combines with J gene TRBJ2-3; 14 bases match TRBD2. Per germline, CDR1 LNHDA and CDR2 SQIVND (reference sequence). V lost 9 bases, J lost 0 bases, and 17 bases stayed unmatched. The CDR3 consists of 20 residues. The CDR3 DNA sequence: TGTGCCAGACGACTACCGGGACTAGCGGGAGAGGACCTTAGCACAGATACGCAGTATTTT. This translates into CARRLPGLAGEDLSTDTQYF.

The rearrangement joins TRBV4-3 to TRBJ1-1; unclear D gene. This CDR3 is 15 amino acids long. Germline lookup yields CDR1 LGHNA and CDR2 YSLEER. The V end lost 0 bases, the J end lost 6 bases, and 14 bases lay between the germline ends. The CDR3 nucleotides read TGCGCCAGCAGCCAAGATCGAGCAGGTCACGCTGAAGCTTTCTTT. It specifies CASSQDRAGHAEAFF.

This clone has a handful of counts. The chain is built from TRBV9 and TRBJ2-2, with TRBD2 matching over 7 bases. This CDR3 spans 16 amino acids. The germline gives CDR1 SGDLS, CDR2 YYNGEE. Unmatched junction bases numbered 10, after V lost 4 bases and J lost 4 bases. The CDR3 bases are TGTGCCAGCAGCCTCGGACTAGGGTCGGGCACCGGGGAGCTGTTTTTT. It is translated as CASSLGLGSGTGELFF.

V and J are TRBV5-4 and TRBJ2-1; 9 bases align to TRBD2. The CDR3 extends over 16 amino acids. CDR1 SGHNT and CDR2 YYREEE come from the germline V gene (reference sequence). V trimming: 0 bases; J trimming: 5 bases; junction bases outside the gene matches: 6. The CDR3 sequence is CASSLAPSGTDNEQFF. DNA for the CDR3: TGTGCCAGCAGCTTGGCCCCTAGCGGGACTGACAATGAGCAGTTCTTC. The full variable domain, with the rest looked up from reference TRBV5-4 and TRBJ2-1, is ETGVTQSPTHLIKTRGQQVTLRCSSQSGHNTVSWYQQALGQGPQFIFQYYREEENGRGNFPPRFSGLQFPNYSSELNVNALELDDSALYLCASSLAPSGTDNEQFFGPGTRLTVL.

This clone showed up just a few times. The chain has TRBV18 and TRBJ1-2, with 7 bases matching TRBD1. V lost 3 bases and J lost 4; bases outside the gene matches: 14. The CDR3 spans 17 residues. Germline CDR1 and CDR2: KGHSH and LQKENI. In DNA form, the CDR3 reads TGTGCCAGCTCACCTAACCGACGTTCCGGGACAGCCTATGGCTACACCTTC. Its translation: CASSPNRRSGTAYGYTF.

The CDR3 DNA is TGTGCCAGCAGCCTGACACCGGACAGGGGCTATGGCTACACCTTC. Its translation: CASSLTPDRGYGYTF. The rearrangement uses TRBV9 and TRBJ1-2; 9 bases are a match to TRBD1. V shed 4 bases, J shed 4 bases, and the junction held 8 bases outside the gene matches. Germline V lookup: CDR1 SGDLS, CDR2 YYNGEE. This CDR3 has 15 residues.

This chain links TRBV9 with TRBJ2-7; 9 nucleotides line up with TRBD2. Trimming at V came to 4 bases and at J to 3 bases, leaving 5 bases not matched to a gene. The CDR3 contains 14 residues. Germline CDR1 and CDR2: SGDLS and YYNGEE. The DNA of the CDR3 is TGTGCCAGCAGCACTAGCGGGTCTAGCTACGAGCAGTACTTC. Protein: CASSTSGSSYEQYF.

The genes are TRBV27 and TRBJ2-3; TRBD1 matches 7 bases. The CDR3 consists of 14 residues. CDR1 is MNHEY, CDR2 SMNVEV, per germline (reference sequence). The junction had 7 bases not matched to a gene; V was cut back by 6 bases and J by 4 bases. Here the CDR3 reads CASSETGRPDTQYF. Written as DNA, the CDR3 is TGTGCCAGCAGCGAGACAGGGCGCCCAGATACGCAGTATTTT.

The chain carries TRBV9 and TRBJ2-5; TRBD2 matches at 8 bases. This CDR3 comprises 16 residues. With 4 bases clipped from V and 11 bases from J, the junction kept 19 bases outside the gene matches. CDR1 and CDR2 (germline): SGDLS, YYNGEE. The CDR3 DNA is TGTGCCAGCAGCCGCGGAACCCCCGCGGGAGGTGAGAAGCAGTACTTC. Protein product: CASSRGTPAGGEKQYF.